The sequence of this T cell receptor (beta chain) was determined in a study of blood T cell repertoires in COVID-19 (dated by TCRdb to about 2020). For the study in its entirety: Samples from collaborators originated in the United States, Italy and Spain and spanned both the acute and convalescent phases of COVID-19. The prospective study material was composed of cDNA or gDNA derived from T cells, B-cell-depleted T cells, or PBMCs. Deeply sampled blood TCRbeta repertoires from subjects exposed to, actively infected with, or recovered from COVID-19 were included in the dataset. A freely available public database, intended as a resource for researchers studying the immune response to SARS-CoV-2, is where the repertoires were released. The samples were drawn from two sources: the first 160 participants of the ongoing ImmuneRACE study, and 950 to 1,500 subjects contributed by 6 global collaborators. Sample metadata almost always included a de-identified subject ID, COVID-19 status, age in years and sex. Where available, HLA class I and class II types were obtained from metadata supplied by the sample provider rather than from assay-based typing.

At one collaborating source in Seattle, patients were enrolled during active infection and were followed longitudinally through the course of disease. Whole blood was collected in K2EDTA tubes by collaborating institutions according to the institutions' own protocols. For TCRbeta analysis, collaborators shipped samples as frozen whole blood, isolated PBMCs, or DNA extracted from either of those sample types. The junction shows trimming of 4 bases on V and 8 bases on J, plus 14 bases between the germline ends. Measured from the cysteine to the phenylalanine, the CDR3 is 13 residues long. Kept here is only the CDR3 DNA, which spans 39 bases and is read in frame from base 1. Per the germline V gene, MDHEN is the CDR1 and SYDVKM is the CDR2. The paper as a whole reports these results and caveats: How much clinical and demographic metadata was included differed by source and by participant, and the metadata was provided uncurated.

The immunoSEQ Assay, a bias-controlled multiplex PCR, was used to amplify TCRbeta CDR3 regions from genomic DNA. On the study's bioinformatics: The number of nucleated cells in each sample was estimated by amplification of reference gene primers within the assay. To quantify the absolute abundance of each unique TCRbeta CDR3 rearrangement, sequence reads were collapsed and filtered. For each sample, productive Simpson clonality was calculated as the square root of Simpson's diversity index over productive rearrangements. TCRdb took over this immuneACCESS table, retaining in-frame rearrangements with V and J assigned. Such tables are incomplete; in checked studies, under half of the missing clones stem from an unresolved V gene, and the remainder is unexplained. V and J calls plus clone size are reproduced from that table; the DNA served to infer D and trimming. The sample table shows roughly 250,000 clones, and 65% to 85% are seen once. Clones ranked in the top ten supply less than 20% of the sample.

Comment on this clone: Its cognate antigen has yet to be identified. Per-nucleotide qualities are absent, and no much larger clonotype sits a single base away.

The sequenced material came from peripheral blood. This TCR was recovered from a person aged 70 to 79 with COVID-19, enrolled during active disease. The sequence joins TRBV28 to TRBJ1-2; no D gene is confidently identified. The DNA sequence reads TGTGCCAGCAGTTCGGGGTTAGTCGGAGGCTACACCTTC. Protein translation: CASSSGLVGGYTF.